This is a list of T cell receptor beta chains from one sample in a study of shared clonotypes between healthy human individuals. Sequenced by immunoSEQ multiplex PCR; TCRdb stores in-frame clones only, minus some. Counted here are a few hundred thousand clones, about 96% occurring once; the ten biggest clones make up less than 0.35%. The specimen was memory CD8+ T cells sorted from blood. The receptors derive from a man aged 25-45 years in good health. The CDR3 runs from the conserved cysteine through the conserved F or W. The D gene is left open where the match is weak. Not all rows give a size; the values are once, few, many and, for expanded clones, a class.

d_gene	abundance	v_gene	j_gene	CDR3aa	CDR3nt
-	-	TRBV5-4	TRBJ2-5	CASSFKIGTGPKETQYF	TGTGCCAGCAGCTTTAAGATAGGGACCGGCCCTAAAGAGACCCAGTACTTC
TRBD1	once	TRBV27	TRBJ2-2	CASKDRANTGELFF	TGTGCCAGCAAAGACAGGGCGAACACCGGGGAGCTGTTTTTT
-	-	TRBV10-2	TRBJ2-1	CASSEGGEQFF	TGCGCCAGCAGTGAGGGGGGGGAGCAGTTCTTC
TRBD2	-	TRBV11-3	TRBJ2-3	CASSPTSGRFNTQYF	TGTGCCAGCAGCCCTACTAGCGGGAGGTTCAATACGCAGTATTTT
TRBD1	-	TRBV6-5	TRBJ2-2	CASSYPGTASTGELFF	TGTGCCAGCAGTTACCCCGGGACAGCGAGCACCGGGGAGCTGTTTTTT
-	-	TRBV29-1	TRBJ1-5	CSVALSNQPQHF	TGCAGCGTCGCTTTAAGCAATCAGCCCCAGCATTTT
TRBD2	-	TRBV2	TRBJ2-3	CASSDGLAATDTQYF	TGTGCCAGCAGTGATGGACTAGCGGCCACAGATACGCAGTATTTT
TRBD1	once	TRBV5-1	TRBJ1-1	CASSGPQGQHTEAFF	TGCGCCAGCAGCGGACCCCAGGGACAGCACACTGAAGCTTTCTTT
-	-	TRBV20-1	TRBJ2-5	CSATGKETQYF	TGCAGTGCTACCGGCAAAGAGACCCAGTACTTC
TRBD1	-	TRBV19	TRBJ1-5	CASSPDRVGKQPQHF	TGTGCCAGTAGTCCGGACAGGGTAGGTAAGCAGCCCCAGCATTTT
-	-	TRBV19	TRBJ1-5	CASSIGQGLYQPQHF	TGTGCCAGTAGTATTGGGCAGGGGCTATATCAGCCCCAGCATTTT
-	-	TRBV5-5	TRBJ2-5	CASSLYSVETQYF	TGTGCCAGCAGCTTGTACAGCGTAGAGACCCAGTACTTC
TRBD2	-	TRBV7-3	TRBJ2-1	CASSSRLAGGRNEQFF	TGTGCCAGCAGCTCTCGACTAGCGGGAGGACGGAATGAGCAGTTCTTC
-	-	TRBV7-8	TRBJ1-5	CASSFMGVGNQPQHF	TGTGCCAGCAGCTTTATGGGAGTAGGCAATCAGCCCCAGCATTTT
TRBD1	-	TRBV6-5	TRBJ1-6	CASSYGPGTGSPLHF	TGTGCCAGCAGTTACGGTCCCGGGACAGGGTCACCCCTCCACTTT
TRBD2	-	TRBV7-3	TRBJ2-1	CASSLAAGSYNEQFF	TGTGCCAGCAGTCTAGCGGCGGGCTCCTACAATGAGCAGTTCTTC
TRBD2	-	TRBV4-1	TRBJ2-7	CASRSTGTSDTYEQYF	TGCGCCAGCCGATCCACCGGGACTAGCGATACCTACGAGCAGTACTTC
TRBD1	-	TRBV5-1	TRBJ2-7	CASSLADRGREQYF	TGCGCCAGCAGCTTGGCGGACAGGGGGCGCGAGCAGTACTTC
TRBD1	-	TRBV19	TRBJ2-2	CASSTPRDREEELFF	TGTGCCAGTAGTACCCCCCGGGACAGGGAAGAGGAGCTGTTTTTT
-	-	TRBV4-1	TRBJ2-5	CASSQVAGIPQETQYF	TGCGCCAGCAGCCAAGTAGCCGGGATCCCTCAAGAGACCCAGTACTTC
TRBD1	-	TRBV28	TRBJ1-1	CASSLQGAQAFF	TGTGCCAGCAGTTTACAGGGGGCGCAAGCTTTCTTT
-	-	TRBV7-9	TRBJ2-5	CASSFMEGWSWETQYF	TGTGCCAGCAGCTTTATGGAGGGTTGGTCTTGGGAGACCCAGTACTTC
-	-	TRBV28	TRBJ1-1	CASRGGTEAFF	TGTGCCAGCAGAGGAGGGACTGAAGCTTTCTTT
TRBD2	-	TRBV18	TRBJ2-7	CASSPFRLAGFSYEQYF	TGTGCCAGCTCACCCTTTAGGCTAGCGGGATTCTCCTACGAGCAGTACTTC